A single sample gave rise to the 9 T cell receptor beta chains below, sequenced in a study of preoperative IRX-2 immunotherapy in early breast cancer (dated by TCRdb to the late 2010s). Explained via the paper, the treatment or condition label denotes: preoperative locoregional IRX-2 cytokine immunotherapy. Library preparation was by the immunoSEQ multiplex PCR assay. TCRdb provides this immuneACCESS table in a form limited to in-frame rearrangements. Some clones are lacking; in checked studies, under half of them reflect an unresolved V gene, and why the rest are absent is not known. The sample has more than 25,000 clones on record, roughly 77% of them singletons. The ten largest clones capture less than 1.5% of the sample. The sample consisted of lymph node tissue, taken after IRX-2 immunotherapy. The receptors here all came from a human donor with breast cancer.

This rearrangement joins TRBV5-1 to TRBJ2-7, with 9 bases fitting TRBD2. Trimming at V came to 0 bases and at J to 1 base, leaving 5 bases not matched to a gene. Germline CDR1 SGHRS, CDR2 YFSETQ. The CDR3 consists of 16 residues. The CDR3 sequence: CASSLGSGGLSYEQYF. For the CDR3, the DNA is TGCGCCAGCAGCTTGGGTAGCGGGGGTCTTTCCTACGAGCAGTACTTC.

This chain links TRBV18 with TRBJ2-7; 8 bases match TRBD1. V lost 0 bases, J lost 3 bases, and 7 bases stayed unmatched. The CDR3 length is 16 residues. Germline CDR1 reads KGHSH; CDR2 reads LQKENI. CDR3 DNA: TGTGCCAGCTCACCACCGGCCCAGGGGGCCAACTACGAGCAGTACTTC. This encodes CASSPPAQGANYEQYF. Full variable domain (outside the CDR3, taken from reference TRBV18 and TRBJ2-7): NAGVMQNPRHLVRRRGQEARLRCSPMKGHSHVYWYRQLPEEGLKFMVYLQKENIIDESGMPKERFSAEFPKEGPSILRIQQVVRGDSAAYFCASSPPAQGANYEQYFGPGTRLTVT.

The genes are TRBV6-8 and TRBJ1-3; D is uncertain. Germline CDR1 and CDR2: MNHGY and SAAAGT. Trimming shortened V by 5 bases and J by 1 base, and 12 bases separated the two germline ends. CDR3 length: 15 residues. CDR3 in amino acids: CASSDLRSSGNTIYF. CDR3 sequence (DNA): TGTGCCAGCAGTGATTTAAGGAGTTCTGGAAACACCATATATTTT.

The rearrangement links TRBV6-7 to TRBJ2-2; D ambiguous. TRBV6-7 counts as an open reading frame of uncertain function. This CDR3 has 14 amino acids. The V gene lost 0 bases and the J gene lost 4 bases, with 6 bases spanning the gap. CDR3 region: CASSYSGATGELFF. For the CDR3, the DNA is TGTGCCAGCAGTTACTCAGGAGCCACCGGGGAGCTGTTTTTT.

This chain connects TRBV6-8 to TRBJ1-1; no clear D. V was clipped by 5 bases and J by 3 bases, with 10 bases between them. CDR3 length equals 13 residues. Germline V lookup: CDR1 MNHGY, CDR2 SAAAGT. This CDR3 reads CASSAGWDTEAFF. Written as DNA, the CDR3 is TGTGCCAGCAGTGCCGGGTGGGACACTGAAGCTTTCTTT.

This clone appeared a few times. V gene TRBV9 combines with J gene TRBJ2-2; D gene ambiguous. CDR1 is SGDLS, CDR2 YYNGEE, per germline. V lost 0 bases and J 8 bases, leaving 8 bases between the germline ends. The CDR3 consists of 13 residues. This CDR3 is CASSVGNSGELFF. The DNA of the CDR3 is TGTGCCAGCAGCGTAGGAAATTCGGGGGAGCTGTTTTTT.

The V gene is TRBV19, the J gene TRBJ2-3, with 7 nucleotides matching TRBD1. Germline loops: CDR1 LNHDA, CDR2 SQIVND (reference sequence). After removal of 4 bases from V and 5 bases from J, the junction contained 9 bases not matched to a gene. CDR3 length: 15 amino acids. The DNA of the CDR3 is TGTGCCAGTAGTAACAACAGGGGTCCTCAAGATACGCAGTATTTT. As protein: CASSNNRGPQDTQYF.

V is TRBV14 and J is TRBJ1-1; no definite D call. CDR1 and CDR2 from the germline V gene are SGHDN and FVKESK. The CDR3 is made up of 13 amino acids. V was cut by 3 bases and J by 5 bases, with 10 bases left in between. CDR3 amino acids: CASSQARGTEAFF. Written as DNA, the CDR3 is TGTGCCAGCAGCCAGGCGCGGGGTACTGAAGCTTTCTTT.

CDR3 protein: CASSIAADRVVTYGYTF. For the CDR3, the DNA is TGTGCCAGTAGTATCGCCGCCGACAGGGTGGTAACTTATGGCTACACCTTC. The J gene is TRBJ1-2, the V gene TRBV19; 7 nucleotides agree with TRBD1. Trimming cost V 3 bases and J 5 bases; bases outside gene matches: 15. Per the germline V gene, CDR1 is LNHDA and CDR2 is SQIVND (reference sequence). CDR3 length: 17 residues.